These 28 T cell receptor beta chains were sequenced from one sample in a study of siplizumab effects on memory and regulatory T cells. Method: immunoSEQ multiplex PCR; TCRdb's copy keeps in-frame clones and lacks some. There are 8,000 to 9,000 clones in the sample; more than 60% occur only once, and roughly two thirds lies in the top ten. The sequencing sample was made of effector memory CD8+ T cells sorted from blood. The subset is: unstimulated CD8+ effector memory T cells. These receptors originate from a human donor in good health.

V gene TRBV9 combines with J gene TRBJ2-1, with D possibly being TRBD2 (7 bases). Germline CDR1 SGDLS, CDR2 YYNGEE. V lost 2 bases and J 0 bases, leaving 12 bases between the germline ends. The CDR3 is 16 residues long. This CDR3 reads CASSVTGGSSYNEQFF. For the CDR3, the DNA is TGTGCCAGCAGCGTGACGGGGGGCAGCTCCTACAATGAGCAGTTCTTC.

With respect to this clone: The sample has other DNA sequences that encode this CDR3 too. This chain connects TRBV6-1 to TRBJ2-3; 12 bases map to TRBD2. Germline V gene lookup returns CDR1 MNHNS and CDR2 SASEGT. CDR3 length: 15 residues. Trimming took 2 bases from V and 4 from J; bases not matched to a gene: 1. The CDR3 is CASSELAGGPDTQYF. CDR3 in DNA: TGTGCCAGCAGTGAACTAGCGGGGGGGCCAGATACGCAGTATTTT.

The chain is built from TRBV11-2 and TRBJ2-3, with TRBD1 matching 7 bases. V shed 5 bases and J 3 bases; nucleotides not matched to a gene: 11. Germline V gives CDR1 SGHAT, CDR2 FQNNGV. The CDR3 spans 16 residues. This chain's CDR3 is CASSKLPGTVTDTQYF. CDR3 in DNA: TGTGCCAGCAGCAAACTTCCCGGGACAGTGACAGATACGCAGTATTTT.

This clone showed up just a few times. The CDR3 loop reads CASRKRGNSYEQYF. The CDR3 nucleotides read TGTGCCAGCAGGAAGCGCGGGAACTCCTACGAGCAGTACTTC. The V and J genes are TRBV27 and TRBJ2-7; a possible D gene is TRBD2 (6 bases). The CDR3 length is 14 residues. Trimming left V 6 bases short and J 0 bases short, with 12 bases between. In germline, CDR1 is MNHEY, CDR2 SMNVEV (reference sequence).

This chain joins TRBV7-8 and TRBJ1-1; 7 bases are shared with TRBD1. Per germline, CDR1 SGHVS and CDR2 FQNEAQ. The CDR3 length is 17 residues. The DNA of the CDR3 is TGTGGTTCAAACTGGCCAACAGGGGAAGGGAGTCACACTGAAGCTTTCTTT. It yields the protein CGSNWPTGEGSHTEAFF.

This clone was seen once. The chain employs TRBV7-9 and TRBJ1-2; the D is unclear. V was trimmed by 3 bases and J by 4 bases, leaving 12 bases between them. The CDR3 is 14 amino acids. Germline CDR1 is SEHNR and CDR2 is FQNEAQ (reference sequence). The CDR3 coding sequence is TGTGCCAGCAGCTTGGTTACAGCTTCCTATGGCTACACCTTC. This encodes CASSLVTASYGYTF. The full variable domain, rest sourced from reference TRBV7-9 and TRBJ1-2, is DTGVSQNPRHKITKRGQNVTFRCDPISEHNRLYWYRQTLGQGPEFLTYFQNEAQLEKSRLLSDRFSAERPKGSFSTLEIQRTEQGDSAMYLCASSLVTASYGYTFGSGTRLTVV.

This clone is labeled as medium-sized. The chain employs TRBV7-9 and TRBJ1-5, with 10 nucleotides matching TRBD1. The V gene end was trimmed by 3 bases and the J gene end by 7 bases; junction bases not matched to a gene: 3. The CDR3 contains 14 residues. Germline V gene sequence: CDR1 SEHNR, CDR2 FQNEAQ (reference sequence). This CDR3 reads CASSLGTGDQPQHF. As DNA, the CDR3 is TGTGCCAGCAGCTTGGGGACAGGGGACCAGCCCCAGCATTTT.

This clone was found once. This chain links TRBV7-9 with TRBJ2-1; possible D gene TRBD2, 6 bases. The germline gives CDR1 SEHNR, CDR2 FQNEAQ (reference sequence). The CDR3 loop spans 15 amino acids. V was trimmed by 2 bases and J by 6 bases, leaving 14 bases between them. DNA of the CDR3: TGTGCCAGCAGCTTAATGTGGCTAGCGTTCAATGAGCAGTTCTTC. This codes for CASSLMWLAFNEQFF.

This chain's CDR3 is CASSEGGGQETQYF. CDR3 DNA sequence: TGTGCCAGCAGTGAGGGGGGGGGCCAAGAGACCCAGTACTTC. The chain carries TRBV6-4 and TRBJ2-5, with 7 bases identical to TRBD2. The CDR3 runs 14 residues. V lost 3 bases, J lost 1 base, and 2 bases stayed unmatched. CDR1 MRHNA and CDR2 SNTAGT come from the germline V gene.

The chain recombines TRBV10-3 with TRBJ1-2; possible D gene TRBD1, 5 bases. Germline V gene data show CDR1 as ENHRY and CDR2 as SYGVKD. The CDR3 contains 16 residues. V lost 3 bases, J lost 8 bases, and 22 bases lay in between. This CDR3 is CAISDRDRRLSGGYTF. In nucleotides, the CDR3 is TGTGCCATCAGTGACCGGGACCGAAGATTGTCGGGAGGCTACACCTTC.

This clone was recorded many times. Here the CDR3 reads CASSYSSGHDDYEQYF. CDR3 sequence (DNA): TGTGCCAGCAGTTACTCGAGTGGGCATGATGACTACGAGCAGTACTTC. This chain links TRBV6-6 with TRBJ2-7; D uncertain. Germline V lookup: CDR1 MNHNY, CDR2 SVGAGI (reference sequence). Trimming took 0 bases from V and 3 from J, leaving 15 bases between them. The CDR3 totals 16 residues.

This sequence joins TRBV7-8 and TRBJ1-3, with D hard to call. V was cut by 3 bases and J by 0 bases, with 12 bases left in between. Germline CDR1 and CDR2: SGHVS and FQNEAQ. This CDR3 contains 16 residues. Here the CDR3 DNA reads TGTGCCAGCAGCTTGCAGCAGGCTAACTCTGGAAACACCATATATTTT. This sequence encodes CASSLQQANSGNTIYF.

This clone showed up just once. The chain has TRBV6-1 and TRBJ1-2, with D perhaps matching TRBD1 (6 bases). CDR3 length equals 14 residues. The ends were cut back, 4 bases at V and 4 bases at J, with 13 bases in the middle. The germline V gene has CDR1 MNHNS and CDR2 SASEGT. The chain's CDR3 is CASSVGTGLYGYTF. Here the CDR3 DNA reads TGTGCCAGCAGTGTAGGAACAGGGCTCTATGGCTACACCTTC.

The genes are TRBV6-4 and TRBJ1-6, with unresolved D. The CDR3 covers 13 residues. V lost 2 bases and J 5 bases, leaving 4 bases between the germline ends. Germline V CDR1 and CDR2: MRHNA, SNTAGT. The CDR3 spells CASSDRDNSPLHF. As DNA, the CDR3 is TGTGCCAGCAGTGACAGGGATAATTCACCCCTCCACTTT.

The chain has TRBV9 and TRBJ2-1, with D possibly matching TRBD2 (6 bases). The CDR3 extends over 18 amino acids. V was shortened by 0 bases and J by 0 bases, with 16 bases between the two germline ends. The germline CDR1 and CDR2 sequences are SGDLS and YYNGEE. The CDR3 reads CASSVGDFLESSYNEQFF. In nucleotides, the CDR3 is TGTGCCAGCAGCGTAGGGGACTTCCTCGAAAGCTCCTACAATGAGCAGTTCTTC.

In this sample, this clone turned up a few times. This rearrangement joins TRBV27 to TRBJ1-5; 9 bases line up with TRBD1. The CDR3 has 18 amino acids. With 3 bases clipped from V and 0 bases from J, the junction kept 9 bases outside the gene matches. Germline CDR1 reads MNHEY; CDR2 reads SMNVEV (reference sequence). The CDR3 nucleotides read TGTGCCAGCAGTTTTAAGGGACAGGGCACATTTAGCAATCAGCCCCAGCATTTT. Translation gives CASSFKGQGTFSNQPQHF.

CDR3 nucleotide sequence: TGTGCCAGCAGATACGTGGGTACCTACGAGCAGTACTTC. This encodes CASRYVGTYEQYF. The chain uses TRBV5-6 and TRBJ2-7; the D is unclear. Trimming shortened V by 5 bases and J by 2 bases, and 11 bases separated the two germline ends. Per the germline V gene, CDR1 is SGHDT and CDR2 is YYEEEE. This CDR3 comprises 13 residues.

The chain joins TRBV29-1 to TRBJ2-6; 7 nucleotides match TRBD1. The CDR3 covers 15 residues. Germline V lookup: CDR1 SQVTM, CDR2 ANQGSEA. The V segment lost 1 base and the J segment 4 bases; nucleotides outside the gene matches: 4. CDR3 bases: TGCAGCGTTGAAGCCGACAGGGCAGGGGCCAACGTCCTGACTTTC. Its translation: CSVEADRAGANVLTF.

The chain uses TRBV7-9 and TRBJ2-1, with D possibly TRBD2 on 5 matching bases. Germline V lookup: CDR1 SEHNR, CDR2 FQNEAQ (reference sequence). The V and J ends lost 5 bases and 9 bases respectively, with 11 bases between them. There are 12 residues in the CDR3. CDR3 residues: CASSLDYSEQFF. CDR3 DNA sequence: TGTGCCAGCAGCCTAGACTATAGTGAGCAGTTCTTC.

This clone was counted between two and nine times. The chain carries TRBV6-4 and TRBJ2-1, with D perhaps matching TRBD2 (5 bases). The length of the CDR3 is 15 residues. V was shortened by 0 bases and J by 3 bases, with 9 bases between the two germline ends. Per germline, CDR1 MRHNA and CDR2 SNTAGT. CDR3 residues: CASSDSMSGYNEQFF. The CDR3 DNA reads TGTGCCAGCAGTGACTCGATGAGCGGCTACAATGAGCAGTTCTTC.

The chain is built from TRBV2 and TRBJ1-2; D is possibly TRBD1 (6 bases). The V gene's germline CDR1 is SNHLY and CDR2 FYNNEI. V lost 8 bases, J lost 4 bases, and 20 bases lay in between. CDR3 length: 15 residues. CDR3 residues: CASEPDSSHSYGYTF. In nucleotides, the CDR3 is TGTGCCAGCGAACCGGACAGTTCACACTCCTATGGCTACACCTTC.

CDR3 residues: CASSPGNQPQHF. In nucleotides, the CDR3 is TGTGCCAGCAGCCCAGGGAATCAGCCCCAGCATTTT. The chain joins TRBV7-2 to TRBJ1-5, with a weak D call TRBD1 (5 bases). With 5 bases removed from V and 4 bases from J, the gap between germline ends came to 6 bases. CDR1 is SGHTA, CDR2 FQGNSA, per germline. The CDR3 consists of 12 residues.

The V gene is TRBV5-6, the J gene TRBJ1-1, with D unresolved. CDR1 SGHDT and CDR2 YYEEEE come from the germline V gene. V dropped 0 bases and J dropped 7 bases, with 4 bases sitting between them. The CDR3 covers 11 residues. CDR3 residues: CASSLVNEAFF. The CDR3 DNA follows: TGTGCCAGCAGCTTGGTAAATGAAGCTTTCTTT. Full variable domain (missing parts from reference TRBV5-6 and TRBJ1-1): DAGVTQSPTHLIKTRGQQVTLRCSPKSGHDTVSWYQQALGQGPQFIFQYYEEEERQRGNFPDRFSGHQFPNYSSELNVNALLLGDSALYLCASSLVNEAFFGQGTRLTVV.

The V call is TRBV9, the J call TRBJ2-2, with 12 positions matching TRBD1. The length of the CDR3 is 17 residues. The V gene end was trimmed by 0 bases and the J gene end by 7 bases; junction bases not matched to a gene: 7. The V gene's germline CDR1 is SGDLS and CDR2 YYNGEE. The CDR3 DNA sequence: TGTGCCAGCAGCGTAGAGGGACAGGGGGCGTATGACGGGGAGCTGTTTTTT. Translating it yields CASSVEGQGAYDGELFF.

This chain connects TRBV5-6 to TRBJ1-3; D uncertain. Germline V gene lookup returns CDR1 SGHDT and CDR2 YYEEEE. The CDR3 has 15 residues. The ends were cut back, 0 bases at V and 0 bases at J, with 7 bases in the middle. CDR3 sequence: CASSLVGVSGNTIYF. Written as DNA, the CDR3 is TGTGCCAGCAGCTTGGTGGGAGTCTCTGGAAACACCATATATTTT.

This clone came up once. The V call is TRBV7-6, the J call TRBJ1-1; 7 bases map to TRBD1. The CDR3 totals 15 residues. Unmatched junction bases numbered 6, after V lost 3 bases and J lost 2 bases. Germline lookup yields CDR1 SGHVS and CDR2 FNYEAQ. CDR3 sequence reads: CASSLAGGPNTEAFF. The CDR3 DNA is TGTGCCAGCAGCTTGGCAGGGGGGCCCAACACTGAAGCTTTCTTT. Full variable domain (rest looked up from reference TRBV7-6 and TRBJ1-1): GAGVSQSPRYKVTKRGQDVALRCDPISGHVSLYWYRQALGQGPEFLTYFNYEAQQDKSGLPNDRFSAERPEGSISTLTIQRTEQRDSAMYRCASSLAGGPNTEAFFGQGTRLTVV.

The chain employs TRBV12-5 and TRBJ1-2; perhaps TRBD1 as D (5 bases). The CDR3 has 13 residues. Trimming shortened V by 9 bases and J by 5 bases, and 16 bases separated the two germline ends. Germline V lookup: CDR1 LGHNT, CDR2 FRNRAP. DNA for the CDR3: TGTGCTAGCTTCAAGAGGGGCTTTTATGGCTACACCTTC. This gives the protein CASFKRGFYGYTF.

CDR3 DNA: TGTGCCAGCAGCTTGGGAGGGGGTCCGGGATATGGCTACACCTTC. This codes for CASSLGGGPGYGYTF. The genes are TRBV5-5 and TRBJ1-2, with a possible D match to TRBD1 (6 bases). This CDR3 is 15 amino acids long. From germline, CDR1 is SGHKS and CDR2 YYEKEE (reference sequence). The V end lost 0 bases, the J end lost 5 bases, and 14 bases lay between the germline ends.